This note documents a single T cell receptor (beta chain) sequence. The sample comes from a study of OX40 agonist ivuxolimab in advanced cancers. Using immunoSEQ multiplex PCR, the repertoire was profiled, and TCRdb retains in-frame clones only, with some absent. This sample has about 62,000 clones, with 75% to 90% found just once. The CDR3 contains 16 residues. V lost 5 bases to trimming and J lost 0 bases; unmatched junction nucleotides: 6. Germline CDR1 and CDR2: MNHNY and SVGAGI (reference sequence). The origin of this receptor is an adult with an advanced solid tumor such as melanoma, head and neck, liver or kidney cancer. The specimen comprised CD4+ or CD8+ T cells sorted from blood, sampled in a trial of the OX40 agonist ivuxolimab. The chain links TRBV6-6 to TRBJ1-3; 8 bases fit TRBD1. CDR3 loop: CASSTRTGTSGNTIYF. DNA of the CDR3: TGTGCCAGCAGTACAAGGACAGGGACCTCTGGAAACACCATATATTTT.